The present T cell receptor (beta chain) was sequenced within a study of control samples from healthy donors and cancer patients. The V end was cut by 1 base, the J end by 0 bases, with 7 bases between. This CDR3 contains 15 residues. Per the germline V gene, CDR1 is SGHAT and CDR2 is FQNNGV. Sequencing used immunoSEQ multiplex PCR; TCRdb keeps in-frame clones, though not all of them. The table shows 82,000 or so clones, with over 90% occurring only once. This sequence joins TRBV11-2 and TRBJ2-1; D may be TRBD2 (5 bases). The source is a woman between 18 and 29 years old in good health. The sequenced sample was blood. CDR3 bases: TGTGCCAGCAGCTTAGGACTACTCTCCTACAATGAGCAGTTCTTC. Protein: CASSLGLLSYNEQFF.